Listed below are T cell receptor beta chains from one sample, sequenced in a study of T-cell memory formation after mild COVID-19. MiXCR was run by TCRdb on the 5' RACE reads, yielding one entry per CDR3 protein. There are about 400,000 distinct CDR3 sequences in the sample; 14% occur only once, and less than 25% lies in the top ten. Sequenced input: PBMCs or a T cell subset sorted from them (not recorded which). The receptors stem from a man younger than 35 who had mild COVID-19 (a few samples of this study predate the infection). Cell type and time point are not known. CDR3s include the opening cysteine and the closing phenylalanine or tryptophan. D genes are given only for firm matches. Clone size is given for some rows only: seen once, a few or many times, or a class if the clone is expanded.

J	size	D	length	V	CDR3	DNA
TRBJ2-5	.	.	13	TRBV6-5	CASSYAGRETQYF	TGTGCCAGCAGTTACGCGGGGCGGGAGACCCAGTACTTC
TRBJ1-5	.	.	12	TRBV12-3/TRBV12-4	CASGWENQPQHF	TGTGCCAGCGGTTGGGAAAATCAGCCCCAGCATTTT
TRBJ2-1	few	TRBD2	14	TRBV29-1	CSVDPAGLANEQFF	TGCAGCGTCGATCCGGCGGGACTAGCAAATGAGCAGTTCTTC
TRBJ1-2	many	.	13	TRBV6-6	CASSPGTSYGYTF	TGTGCCAGCAGTCCCGGGACATCCTATGGCTACACCTTC
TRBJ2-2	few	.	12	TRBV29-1	CSAGGGSGELFF	TGCAGCGCTGGGGGAGGCAGCGGGGAGCTGTTTTTT
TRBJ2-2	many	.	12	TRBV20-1	CSASGSTGELFF	TGCAGTGCTAGTGGCTCCACCGGGGAGCTGTTTTTT
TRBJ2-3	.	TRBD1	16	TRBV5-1	CASSLEGTGAGDTQYF	TGCGCCAGCAGCTTGGAGGGGACAGGGGCCGGAGATACGCAGTATTTT
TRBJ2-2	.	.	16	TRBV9	CASSVDGGGQVGELFF	TGTGCCAGCAGCGTAGACGGAGGGGGGCAGGTCGGGGAGCTGTTTTTT
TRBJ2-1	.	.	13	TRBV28	CASSIQGGNEQFF	TGTGCCAGCAGTATTCAGGGGGGCAATGAGCAGTTCTTC
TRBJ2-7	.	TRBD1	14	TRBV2	CASRKTGDAYEQYF	TGTGCCAGCAGGAAGACAGGGGATGCCTACGAGCAGTACTTC
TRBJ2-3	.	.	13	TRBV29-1	CSGLETTTDTQYF	TGCAGCGGATTGGAGACTACCACAGATACGCAGTATTTT
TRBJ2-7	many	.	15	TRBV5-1	CASSLEANGAYEQYF	TGCGCCAGCAGCTTGGAGGCGAACGGGGCCTACGAGCAGTACTTC